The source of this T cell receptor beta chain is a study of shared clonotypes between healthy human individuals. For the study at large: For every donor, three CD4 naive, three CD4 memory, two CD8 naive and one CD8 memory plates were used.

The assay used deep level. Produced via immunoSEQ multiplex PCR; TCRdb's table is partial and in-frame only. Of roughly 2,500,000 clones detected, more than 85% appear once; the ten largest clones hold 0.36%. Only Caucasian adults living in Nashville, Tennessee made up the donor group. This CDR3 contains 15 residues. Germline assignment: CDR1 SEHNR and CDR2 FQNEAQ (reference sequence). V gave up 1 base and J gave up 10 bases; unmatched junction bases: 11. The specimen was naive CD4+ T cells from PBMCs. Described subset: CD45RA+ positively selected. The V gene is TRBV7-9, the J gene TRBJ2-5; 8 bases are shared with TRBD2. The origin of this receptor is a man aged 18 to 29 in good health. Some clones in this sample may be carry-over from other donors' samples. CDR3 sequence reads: CASSLGGGGRLVQYF. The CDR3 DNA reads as TGTGCCAGCAGCTTAGGAGGCGGGGGGCGCTTGGTCCAGTACTTC.